The 3 T cell receptor beta chains below were found in one sample sequenced in a study of blood T cell repertoires in COVID-19. Produced via immunoSEQ multiplex PCR; TCRdb's table is partial and in-frame only. The sample shows around 300,000 clones, nearly 90% of them seen only once. Sequencing was done on a sample of PBMCs or T cells enriched from blood (not recorded which). The receptors shown here come from a woman under 30 with acute COVID-19.

V is TRBV10-2 and J is TRBJ2-3; 14 bases are shared with TRBD2. V shed 6 bases, J shed 0 bases, and the junction held 14 bases outside the gene matches. Germline values: CDR1 WSHSY, CDR2 SAAADI. The CDR3 has 20 residues. In nucleotides, the CDR3 is TGCGCCAGCAGGGGACTAGCGGGAGCTACTTGGCTTACTAGCACAGATACGCAGTATTTT. This codes for CASRGLAGATWLTSTDTQYF.

The chain recombines TRBV5-1 with TRBJ2-7; 11 positions match TRBD2. Germline values: CDR1 SGHRS, CDR2 YFSETQ. The CDR3 runs 16 residues. V was pared by 1 base and J by 3 bases, with 6 bases of the junction left unmatched. CDR3 amino acids: CASSLYGTSGLYEQYF. The CDR3 DNA sequence: TGCGCCAGCAGCTTGTACGGGACTAGCGGCCTCTACGAGCAGTACTTC.

The chain carries TRBV19 and TRBJ1-5, with D perhaps TRBD1 (6 bases). The CDR3 covers 16 residues. The V end lost 6 bases, the J end lost 5 bases, and 20 bases lay between the germline ends. Germline V gives CDR1 LNHDA, CDR2 SQIVND (reference sequence). The CDR3 coding sequence is TGTGCCAGTAGGAACAGGGATGGGAGACCAGATCAGCCCCAGCATTTT. Amino acid sequence: CASRNRDGRPDQPQHF.